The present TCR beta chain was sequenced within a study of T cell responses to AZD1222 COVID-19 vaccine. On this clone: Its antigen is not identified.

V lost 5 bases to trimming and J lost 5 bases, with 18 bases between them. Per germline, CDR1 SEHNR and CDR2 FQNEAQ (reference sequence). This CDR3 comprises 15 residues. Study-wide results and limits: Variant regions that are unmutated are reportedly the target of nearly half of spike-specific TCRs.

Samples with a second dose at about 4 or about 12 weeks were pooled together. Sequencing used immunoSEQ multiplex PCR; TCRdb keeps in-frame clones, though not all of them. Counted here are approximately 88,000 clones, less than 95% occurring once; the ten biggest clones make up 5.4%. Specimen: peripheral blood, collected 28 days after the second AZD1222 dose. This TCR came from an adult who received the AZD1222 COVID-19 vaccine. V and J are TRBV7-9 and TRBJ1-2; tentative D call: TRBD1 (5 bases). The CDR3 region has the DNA TGTGCCAGCAGCCCCGGGGACCGGGCCTTGTATGGCTACACCTTC. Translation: CASSPGDRALYGYTF. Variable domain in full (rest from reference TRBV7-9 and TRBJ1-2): DTGVSQNPRHKITKRGQNVTFRCDPISEHNRLYWYRQTLGQGPEFLTYFQNEAQLEKSRLLSDRFSAERPKGSFSTLEIQRTEQGDSAMYLCASSPGDRALYGYTFGSGTRLTVV.